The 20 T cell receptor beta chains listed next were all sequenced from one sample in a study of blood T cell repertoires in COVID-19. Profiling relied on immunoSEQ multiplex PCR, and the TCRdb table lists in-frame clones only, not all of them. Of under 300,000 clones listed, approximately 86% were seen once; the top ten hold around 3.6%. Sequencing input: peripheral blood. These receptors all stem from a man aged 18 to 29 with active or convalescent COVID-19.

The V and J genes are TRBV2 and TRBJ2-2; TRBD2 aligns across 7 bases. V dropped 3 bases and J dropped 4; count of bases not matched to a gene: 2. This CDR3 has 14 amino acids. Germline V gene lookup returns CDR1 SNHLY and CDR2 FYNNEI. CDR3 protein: CASSEAGVTGELFF. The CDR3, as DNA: TGTGCCAGCAGTGAGGCGGGAGTCACCGGGGAGCTGTTTTTT.

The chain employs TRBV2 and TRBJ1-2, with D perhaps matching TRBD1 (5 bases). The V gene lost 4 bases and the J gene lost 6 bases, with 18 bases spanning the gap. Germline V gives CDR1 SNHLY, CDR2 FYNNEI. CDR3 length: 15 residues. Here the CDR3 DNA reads TGTGCCAGCAGTGGGGAAACAGGAGAGTTTAATGGCTACACCTTC. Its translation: CASSGETGEFNGYTF.

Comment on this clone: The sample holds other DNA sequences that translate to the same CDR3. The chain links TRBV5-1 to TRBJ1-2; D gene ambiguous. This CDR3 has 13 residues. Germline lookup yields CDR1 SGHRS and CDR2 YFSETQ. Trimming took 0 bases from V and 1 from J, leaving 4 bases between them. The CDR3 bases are TGCGCCAGCAGCTTGGCCGGTAACTATGGCTACACCTTC. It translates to CASSLAGNYGYTF. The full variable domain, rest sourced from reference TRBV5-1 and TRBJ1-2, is KAGVTQTPRYLIKTRGQQVTLSCSPISGHRSVSWYQQTPGQGLQFLFEYFSETQRNKGNFPGRFSGRQFSNSRSEMNVSTLELGDSALYLCASSLAGNYGYTFGSGTRLTVV.

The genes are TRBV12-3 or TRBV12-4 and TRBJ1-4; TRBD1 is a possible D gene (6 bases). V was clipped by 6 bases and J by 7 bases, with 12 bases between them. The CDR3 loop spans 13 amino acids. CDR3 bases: TGTGCCAGCAGACAGGGCTGGAGTGAAAAACTGTTTTTT. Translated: CASRQGWSEKLFF.

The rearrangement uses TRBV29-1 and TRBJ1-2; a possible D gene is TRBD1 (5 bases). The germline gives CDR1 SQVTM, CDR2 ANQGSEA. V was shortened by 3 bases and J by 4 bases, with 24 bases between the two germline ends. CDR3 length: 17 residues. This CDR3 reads CSVEKNPSGGDSYGYTF. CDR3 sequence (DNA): TGCAGCGTTGAGAAAAATCCTTCGGGGGGAGATTCCTATGGCTACACCTTC.

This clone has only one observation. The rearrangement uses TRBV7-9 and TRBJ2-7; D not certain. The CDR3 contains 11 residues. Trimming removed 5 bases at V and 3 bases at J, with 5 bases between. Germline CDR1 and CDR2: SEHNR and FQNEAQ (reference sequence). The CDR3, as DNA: TGTGCCAGCAGCCTTAACTACGAGCAGTACTTC. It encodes CASSLNYEQYF.

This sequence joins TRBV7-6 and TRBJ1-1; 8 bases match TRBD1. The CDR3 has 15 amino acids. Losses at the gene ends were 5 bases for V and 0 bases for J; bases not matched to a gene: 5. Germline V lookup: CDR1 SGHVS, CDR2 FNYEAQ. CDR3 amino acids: CASSPRTGMNTEAFF. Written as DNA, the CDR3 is TGTGCCAGCAGCCCGCGGACAGGGATGAACACTGAAGCTTTCTTT.

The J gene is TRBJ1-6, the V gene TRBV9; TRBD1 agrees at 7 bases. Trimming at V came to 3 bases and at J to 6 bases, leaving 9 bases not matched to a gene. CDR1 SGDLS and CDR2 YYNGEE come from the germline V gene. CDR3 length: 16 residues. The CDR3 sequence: CASSELGGFGNSPLHF. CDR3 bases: TGTGCCAGCAGCGAACTAGGGGGCTTCGGTAATTCACCCCTCCACTTT.

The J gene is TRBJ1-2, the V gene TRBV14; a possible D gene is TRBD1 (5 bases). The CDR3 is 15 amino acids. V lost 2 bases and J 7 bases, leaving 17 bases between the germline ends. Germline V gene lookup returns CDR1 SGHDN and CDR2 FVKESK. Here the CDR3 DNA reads TGTGCCAGCAGCCAACGGCCTGACAGCCTGAGTGGCTACACCTTC. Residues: CASSQRPDSLSGYTF.

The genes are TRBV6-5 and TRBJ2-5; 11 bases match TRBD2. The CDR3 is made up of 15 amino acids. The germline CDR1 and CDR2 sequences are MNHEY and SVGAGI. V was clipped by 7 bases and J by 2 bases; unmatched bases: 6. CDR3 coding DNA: TGTGCCAGCATAGCGGGGGGGGGATCGCAAGAGACCCAGTACTTC. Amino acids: CASIAGGGSQETQYF.

The CDR3: CASSSRGQETQYF. The DNA for the CDR3 is TGTGCCAGCAGCTCAAGGGGGCAAGAGACCCAGTACTTC. The chain couples TRBV7-9 to TRBJ2-5; perhaps TRBD1 as D (6 bases). The V and J ends lost 4 bases and 2 bases respectively, with 8 bases between them. This CDR3 is 13 amino acids long. The germline CDR1 and CDR2 sequences are SEHNR and FQNEAQ (reference sequence).

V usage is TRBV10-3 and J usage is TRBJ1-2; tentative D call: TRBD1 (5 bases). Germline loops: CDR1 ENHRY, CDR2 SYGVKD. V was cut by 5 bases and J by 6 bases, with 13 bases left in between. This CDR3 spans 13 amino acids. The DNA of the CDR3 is TGTGCCATCAGTCCTTCGACAGATCATGGCTACACCTTC. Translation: CAISPSTDHGYTF.

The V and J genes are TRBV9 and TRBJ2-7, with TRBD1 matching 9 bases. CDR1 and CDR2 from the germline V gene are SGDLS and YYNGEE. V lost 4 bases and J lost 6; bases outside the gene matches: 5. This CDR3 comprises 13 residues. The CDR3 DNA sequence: TGTGCCAGCAGCCCGGGACAGGGCCCCGAGCAGTACTTC. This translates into CASSPGQGPEQYF.

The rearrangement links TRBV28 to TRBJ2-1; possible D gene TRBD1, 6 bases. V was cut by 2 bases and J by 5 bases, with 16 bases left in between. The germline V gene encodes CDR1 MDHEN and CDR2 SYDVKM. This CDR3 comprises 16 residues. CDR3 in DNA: TGTGCCAGCAGTTTACTTGGTGGGACACTAAACAATGAGCAGTTCTTC. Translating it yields CASSLLGGTLNNEQFF. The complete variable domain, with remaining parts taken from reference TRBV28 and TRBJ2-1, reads DVKVTQSSRYLVKRTGEKVFLECVQDMDHENMFWYRQDPGLGLRLIYFSYDVKMKEKGDIPEGYSVSREKKERFSLILESASTNQTSMYLCASSLLGGTLNNEQFFGPGTRLTVL.

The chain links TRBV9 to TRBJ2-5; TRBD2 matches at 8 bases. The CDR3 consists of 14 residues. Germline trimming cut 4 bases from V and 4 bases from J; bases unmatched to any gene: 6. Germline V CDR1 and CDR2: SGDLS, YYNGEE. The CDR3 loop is CASSPSGRGETQYF. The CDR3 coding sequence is TGTGCCAGCAGCCCTAGCGGGCGGGGAGAGACCCAGTACTTC.

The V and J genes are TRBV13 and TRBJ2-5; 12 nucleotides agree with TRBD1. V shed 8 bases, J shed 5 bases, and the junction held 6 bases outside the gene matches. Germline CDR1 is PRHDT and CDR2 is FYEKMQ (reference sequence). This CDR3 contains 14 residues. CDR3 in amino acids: CASSGQGARETQYF. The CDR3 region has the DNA TGTGCCAGCTCGGGACAGGGGGCGCGTGAGACCCAGTACTTC.

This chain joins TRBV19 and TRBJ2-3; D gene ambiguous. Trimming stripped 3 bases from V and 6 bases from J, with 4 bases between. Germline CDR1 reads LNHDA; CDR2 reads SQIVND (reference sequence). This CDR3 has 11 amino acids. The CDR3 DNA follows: TGTGCCAGTAGTATGGCCGATACGCAGTATTTT. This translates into CASSMADTQYF.

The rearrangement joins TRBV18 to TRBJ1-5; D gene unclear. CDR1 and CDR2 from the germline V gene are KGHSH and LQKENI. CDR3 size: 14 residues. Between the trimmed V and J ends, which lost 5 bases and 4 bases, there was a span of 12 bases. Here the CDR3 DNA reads TGTGCCAGCTCATCCGAAGTACGGAATCAGCCCCAGCATTTT. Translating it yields CASSSEVRNQPQHF.

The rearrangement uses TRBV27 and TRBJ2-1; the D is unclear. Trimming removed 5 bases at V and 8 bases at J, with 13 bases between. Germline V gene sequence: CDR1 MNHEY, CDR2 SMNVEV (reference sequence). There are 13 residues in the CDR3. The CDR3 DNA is TGTGCCAGCAGTCCACCCTACTCGCATGAGCAGTTCTTC. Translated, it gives CASSPPYSHEQFF.

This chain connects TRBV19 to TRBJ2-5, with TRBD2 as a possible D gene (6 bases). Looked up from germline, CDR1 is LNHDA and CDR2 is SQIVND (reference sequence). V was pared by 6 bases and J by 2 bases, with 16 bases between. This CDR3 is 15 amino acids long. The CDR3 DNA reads TGTGCCAGTAGAGGGACCCTTAGCGGACAAGAGACCCAGTACTTC. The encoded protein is CASRGTLSGQETQYF.